This T cell receptor (beta chain) is drawn from a study of response to subunit inactivated influenza vaccine. The study, taken as a whole, reports: Seasonal influenza vaccination, on each occasion, was suggested by the authors to recruit few new T cells.

This clonotype has at least ten counts. Its antigen is as yet unknown. TCRdb re-called the RT-PCR reads through MiXCR, storing one row per CDR3 protein. The sample shows hundreds of thousands of distinct CDR3 sequences, 7.6% of them seen only once. This CDR3 spans 14 amino acids. Germline V lookup: CDR1 SGHDT, CDR2 YYEEEE. Trimming took off 0 bases at V and 1 base at J, with 7 bases between the two ends. Here the sequenced sample was PBMCs from blood, taken around 25 months after vaccination. The chain joins TRBV5-6 to TRBJ1-1; D is unresolved. The source of this sequence is a man between 50 and 75 years old who received an inactivated influenza vaccine. In DNA form, the CDR3 reads TGTGCCAGCAGCTTGGTACCTTCGAACACTGAAGCTTTCTTT. Protein product: CASSLVPSNTEAFF.